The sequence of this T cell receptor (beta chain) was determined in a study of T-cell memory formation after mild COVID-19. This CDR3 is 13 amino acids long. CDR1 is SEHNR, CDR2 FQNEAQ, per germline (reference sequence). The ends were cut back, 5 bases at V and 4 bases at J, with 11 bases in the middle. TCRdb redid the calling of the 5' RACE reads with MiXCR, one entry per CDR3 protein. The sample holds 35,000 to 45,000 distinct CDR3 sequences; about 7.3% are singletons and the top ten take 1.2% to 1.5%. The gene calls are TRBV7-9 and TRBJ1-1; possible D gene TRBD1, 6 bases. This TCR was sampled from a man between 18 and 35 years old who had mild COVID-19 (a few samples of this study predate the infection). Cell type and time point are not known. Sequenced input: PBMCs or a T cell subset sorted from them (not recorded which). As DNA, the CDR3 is TGTGCCAGCAGCACACAGGGTCGCACTGAAGCTTTCTTT. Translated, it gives CASSTQGRTEAFF. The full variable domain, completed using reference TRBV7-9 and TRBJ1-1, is DTGVSQNPRHKITKRGQNVTFRCDPISEHNRLYWYRQTLGQGPEFLTYFQNEAQLEKSRLLSDRFSAERPKGSFSTLEIQRTEQGDSAMYLCASSTQGRTEAFFGQGTRLTVV.